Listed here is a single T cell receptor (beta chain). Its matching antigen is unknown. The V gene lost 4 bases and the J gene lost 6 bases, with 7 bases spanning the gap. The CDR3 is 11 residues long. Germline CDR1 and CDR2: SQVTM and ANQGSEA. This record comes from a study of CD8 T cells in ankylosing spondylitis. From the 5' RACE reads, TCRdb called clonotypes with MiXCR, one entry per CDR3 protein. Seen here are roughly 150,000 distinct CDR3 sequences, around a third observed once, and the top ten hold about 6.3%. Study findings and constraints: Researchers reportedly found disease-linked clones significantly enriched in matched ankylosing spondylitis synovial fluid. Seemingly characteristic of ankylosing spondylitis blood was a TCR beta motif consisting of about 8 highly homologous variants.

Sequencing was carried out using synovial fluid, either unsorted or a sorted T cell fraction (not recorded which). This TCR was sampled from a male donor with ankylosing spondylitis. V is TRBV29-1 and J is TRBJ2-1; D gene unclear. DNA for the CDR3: TGCAGCGTTGCCCCTGGCAATGAGCAGTTCTTC. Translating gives CSVAPGNEQFF.